The 12 T cell receptor beta chains below all came from one sample that was sequenced in a study of blood T cells in healthy people across ages. Combining a sample-barcoded 5' primer with a J-beta primer mix, a second PCR ran for about 6 to 12 cycles. Each CDR3 protein is one row after TCRdb ran MiXCR on the 5' RACE reads. The data contain fewer than 800,000 distinct CDR3 sequences, roughly 30% of them singletons. The specimen was blood. The receptors derive from an elderly woman in good health.

This clonotype was recorded at least ten times. The rearrangement joins TRBV5-1 to TRBJ2-7, with D perhaps TRBD2 (6 bases). The ends were cut back, 4 bases at V and 6 bases at J, with 11 bases in the middle. CDR1 is SGHRS, CDR2 YFSETQ, per germline. This CDR3 contains 12 residues. The DNA of the CDR3 is TGCGCCAGCAGCGTACTAGCCAGCGAGCAGTACTTC. Translating it yields CASSVLASEQYF.

Remarks on this clonotype: This may be a read error, as it is one base from a much larger clone. The chain uses TRBV18 and TRBJ2-3; D is perhaps TRBD2 (6 bases). Trimming pared 6 bases from V and 8 bases from J, leaving 9 bases between. Germline V lookup: CDR1 KGHSH, CDR2 LQKENI. This CDR3 contains 11 residues. CDR3 protein: CASSTGGTQYF. The CDR3 DNA is TGTGCCAGCTCTACCGGGGGTACGCAGTATTTT.

This chain links TRBV4-1 with TRBJ2-1; D possibly corresponds to TRBD2 (5 bases). Per the germline V gene, CDR1 is MGHRA and CDR2 is YSYEKL. CDR3 size: 16 residues. Trimming took 5 bases from V and 4 from J, leaving 18 bases between them. CDR3 bases: TGCGCCAGCAGCTTAGTTGGGGATAGCGTATACAATGAGCAGTTCTTC. Protein product: CASSLVGDSVYNEQFF.

This clonotype was recorded many times. A read error is possible here, since a much larger clone lies one base away. The genes are TRBV7-2 and TRBJ2-7; TRBD1 might be the D (6 bases). Looked up from germline, CDR1 is SGHTA and CDR2 is FQGNSA. This CDR3 is built from 12 residues. Trimming removed 5 bases from V and 3 bases from J, with 8 bases in between. The CDR3 here is CASSKQGYEQYF. The CDR3 region has the DNA TGTGCCAGCAGCAAACAGGGCTACGAGCAGTACTTC.

On this clonotype: It is likely a read error, because the conserved phenylalanine at the end of the CDR3 is missing. V usage is TRBV5-1 and J usage is TRBJ2-6; no reliable D call. The germline gives CDR1 SGHRS, CDR2 YFSETQ. Trimming left V 0 bases short and J 0 bases short, with 4 bases between. The CDR3 has 15 amino acids. Written as DNA, the CDR3 is TGCGCCAGCAGCTTGGGACACTCTGGGGCCAACGTCCTGACTTAC. Translation: CASSLGHSGANVLTY.

J is TRBJ2-5 and V is TRBV5-6; the D gene is possibly TRBD1 (6 bases). Trimming removed 5 bases from V and 4 bases from J, with 12 bases in between. The germline V gene encodes CDR1 SGHDT and CDR2 YYEEEE. The CDR3 length is 13 residues. The chain's CDR3 is CASSRTGPETQYF. The CDR3 coding sequence is TGTGCCAGCAGTCGAACAGGGCCAGAGACCCAGTACTTC. Drawing the rest from reference TRBV5-6 and TRBJ2-5, the complete variable domain is DAGVTQSPTHLIKTRGQQVTLRCSPKSGHDTVSWYQQALGQGPQFIFQYYEEEERQRGNFPDRFSGHQFPNYSSELNVNALLLGDSALYLCASSRTGPETQYFGPGTRLLVL.

V usage is TRBV5-1 and J usage is TRBJ2-1; 13 bases match TRBD2. V was clipped by 0 bases and J by 0 bases; unmatched bases: 9. This CDR3 has 20 residues. Germline-derived CDR1 and CDR2 are SGHRS and YFSETQ. The CDR3 nucleotides read TGCGCCAGCAGCTTGGAGGGACTAGCGGGACCATTAGGCTCCTACAATGAGCAGTTCTTC. Protein: CASSLEGLAGPLGSYNEQFF.

The CDR3 is CASSLTATSGLQADTQYF. CDR3 bases: TGTGCCAGCAGCTTAACGGCGACTAGCGGACTTCAGGCAGATACGCAGTATTTT. The chain has TRBV7-3 and TRBJ2-3; 9 positions match TRBD2. Germline CDR1 SGHTA, CDR2 FQGTGA. This CDR3 is 18 amino acids long. After removal of 0 bases from V and 4 bases from J, the junction contained 11 bases not matched to a gene.

In this sample, this clonotype turned up many times. The chain joins TRBV4-3 to TRBJ1-1; 8 bases are shared with TRBD1. The CDR3 sequence is 20 residues long. Trimming removed 3 bases from V and 1 base from J; junction bases left unmatched: 19. The germline CDR1 and CDR2 sequences are LGHNA and YSLEER. The CDR3 sequence is CASSHPTPGQVAQGNTEAFF. The CDR3 coding sequence is TGCGCCAGCAGCCATCCCACGCCGGGACAGGTGGCCCAGGGGAACACTGAAGCTTTCTTT.

This clonotype was detected only a few times. The chain links TRBV20-1 to TRBJ1-5; D remains unclear. The V and J ends lost 6 bases and 4 bases respectively, with 13 bases between them. This CDR3 spans 13 amino acids. Germline CDR1 reads DFQATT; CDR2 reads SNEGSKA (reference sequence). The CDR3, as DNA: TGCAGTGCCGAACGGTCCCGGAATCAGCCCCAGCATTTT. This sequence encodes CSAERSRNQPQHF.

The sample holds many counts of this clonotype. The genes are TRBV28 and TRBJ2-5; weak D call: TRBD2 (7 bases). This CDR3 comprises 13 residues. The V end was cut by 3 bases, the J end by 11 bases, with 16 bases between. Germline V CDR1 and CDR2: MDHEN, SYDVKM. The CDR3 spells CASSLGWEGEQYF. DNA of the CDR3: TGTGCCAGCAGTTTGGGTTGGGAGGGGGAGCAGTACTTC.

This clonotype was counted ten times or more. V and J are TRBV4-1 and TRBJ2-1; the D is unclear. There are 15 residues in the CDR3. Trimming took 0 bases from V and 9 from J, leaving 15 bases between them. Germline V gene sequence: CDR1 MGHRA, CDR2 YSYEKL. The CDR3 nucleotides are TGCGCCAGCAGCCAAGATCAGGCGCGGTTCTCTGAGCAGTTCTTC. Its translation is CASSQDQARFSEQFF.